One and the same sample provided the 15 T cell receptor beta chains below, sequenced in a study of human T cells and chemical hapten exposure (dated by TCRdb to 2020 to 2022). The method was RACE. Instrument used: NextSeq 500. TCRdb handled the public reads itself, with Q25 trimming in fastp and clone calling in MiXCR, and kept productive beta chains. One record per CDR3 amino acid sequence lists the most common genes and DNA. The sample includes about 180,000 distinct CDR3 sequences, with around 30% observed a single time. The biggest ten clones account for nearly 3% of the sample. The time point label on this specimen signifies: pre-sensitization, week 0. According to the study, the label for this sample's treatment or condition signals: therapeutic diphenylcyclopropenone sensitization with weekly scalp DPC. Sequencing was performed on whole blood, taken in connection with sensitization to the hapten diphenylcyclopropenone (DPC). The receptor set was obtained from a woman aged 25 to 39 with alopecia areata. Some clones in this sample may be carry-over from other donors' samples.

This clonotype appeared a few times. V is TRBV6-4 and J is TRBJ2-1; D is perhaps TRBD1 (7 bases). The CDR3 consists of 13 residues. The germline V gene has CDR1 MRHNA and CDR2 SNTAGT. With 8 bases removed from V and 9 bases from J, the gap between germline ends came to 17 bases. The DNA for the CDR3 is TGTGCCAGCGGAGGGGGCCGAGGACGTGAGCAGTTCTTC. It codes for CASGGGRGREQFF.

This chain connects TRBV30 to TRBJ2-7; weak D call: TRBD1 (6 bases). V lost 3 bases to trimming and J lost 4 bases, with 10 bases between them. The CDR3 has 12 amino acids. CDR1 is GTSNPN and CDR2 is SVGIG in the germline V gene (reference sequence). The CDR3 protein is CAWSGTQYEQYF. In DNA, the CDR3 is TGTGCCTGGAGCGGGACACAATACGAGCAGTACTTC.

The rearrangement uses TRBV28 and TRBJ2-1, with D possibly being TRBD1 or TRBD2 (6 bases each). The CDR3 is 15 residues long. CDR1 is MDHEN and CDR2 is SYDVKM in the germline V gene. The V and J ends lost 10 bases and 0 bases respectively, with 16 bases between them. The CDR3 here is CATLGGPVSYNEQFF. The CDR3 DNA follows: TGTGCCACCCTCGGGGGCCCCGTCTCCTACAATGAGCAGTTCTTC.

The chain couples TRBV4-2 to TRBJ2-1; no firm D call. The ends were cut back, 11 bases at V and 4 bases at J, with 12 bases in the middle. The CDR3 is made up of 12 amino acids. Germline V gene data show CDR1 as LGHNA and CDR2 as YNFKEQ. CDR3 region: CAQHRNYNEQFF. The CDR3 DNA reads as TGTGCCCAGCACAGAAATTACAATGAGCAGTTCTTC.

There are a few counts of this clonotype. V usage is TRBV9 and J usage is TRBJ1-1, with D perhaps TRBD1 (6 bases). The CDR3 loop spans 15 amino acids. The germline V gene encodes CDR1 SGDLS and CDR2 YYNGEE. V dropped 0 bases and J dropped 1 base, with 10 bases sitting between them. The CDR3 region has the DNA TGTGCCAGCAGCGTAGTCGCAGGGGCGAACACTGAAGCTTTCTTT. Amino acid sequence: CASSVVAGANTEAFF. Looking up the rest from reference TRBV9 and TRBJ1-1 gives the full variable domain: DSGVTQTPKHLITATGQRVTLRCSPRSGDLSVYWYQQSLDQGLQFLIQYYNGEERAKGNILERFSAQQFPDLHSELNLSSLELGDSALYFCASSVVAGANTEAFFGQGTRLTVV.

This clonotype turned up a few times. The chain couples TRBV20-1 to TRBJ2-7, with TRBD2 matching over 10 bases. Losses at the gene ends were 5 bases for V and 3 bases for J; bases not matched to a gene: 7. The germline V gene has CDR1 DFQATT and CDR2 SNEGSKA (reference sequence). This CDR3 comprises 14 residues. This CDR3 reads CSAWGASGGYEQYF. DNA for the CDR3: TGCAGTGCTTGGGGGGCTAGCGGGGGCTACGAGCAGTACTTC.

Only a few counts were recorded for this clonotype. The genes are TRBV29-1 and TRBJ2-1, with 12 bases fitting TRBD2. The CDR3 has 16 residues. Germline lookup yields CDR1 SQVTM and CDR2 ANQGSEA. Unmatched junction bases numbered 13, after V lost 7 bases and J lost 6 bases. DNA of the CDR3: TGCAGCGCCCCTATCCTAGCGGGGGGGCCTGGCAATGAGCAGTTCTTC. Translation gives CSAPILAGGPGNEQFF.

The rearrangement joins TRBV28 to TRBJ2-5; D ambiguous. V was shortened by 6 bases and J by 0 bases, with 14 bases between the two germline ends. From germline, CDR1 is MDHEN and CDR2 SYDVKM. The CDR3 is made up of 15 amino acids. The CDR3 here is CASSVGRSYQETQYF. The DNA of the CDR3 is TGTGCCAGCAGCGTTGGGCGCTCATACCAAGAGACCCAGTACTTC.

This clonotype was detected once. V gene TRBV20-1 combines with J gene TRBJ2-1; D may be TRBD1 or TRBD2 (5 bases each). The V gene lost 6 bases and the J gene lost 1 base, with 10 bases spanning the gap. The length of the CDR3 is 13 residues. Germline V gene sequence: CDR1 DFQATT, CDR2 SNEGSKA (reference sequence). The CDR3 reads CSAPGLSYNEQFF. CDR3 bases: TGCAGTGCCCCGGGGCTATCCTACAATGAGCAGTTCTTC.

This clonotype was found a few times. The chain combines TRBV29-1 with TRBJ2-1; no clear D gene. Per germline, CDR1 SQVTM and CDR2 ANQGSEA. The ends were cut back, 4 bases at V and 7 bases at J, with 5 bases in the middle. This CDR3 region has 10 residues. CDR3 protein: CSVGENEQFF. The DNA for the CDR3 is TGCAGCGTTGGCGAGAATGAGCAGTTCTTC.

This clonotype was detected only a few times. The chain is built from TRBV21-1 and TRBJ2-1; the table calls TRBD2, which could not be checked here. TRBV21-1 is tagged as a pseudogene. The length of the CDR3 is 15 residues. The CDR3 protein is CASSKGGREVNEQFF. The DNA for the CDR3 is TGTGCCAGCAGCAAAGGGGGCAGGGAGGTCAATGAGCAGTTCTTC.

This clonotype was seen more than once but under ten times. The V and J genes are TRBV24-1 and TRBJ2-7; perhaps D is TRBD1 or TRBD2 (5 bases each). The ends were cut back, 3 bases at V and 0 bases at J, with 11 bases in the middle. The CDR3 is 15 residues long. Germline V lookup: CDR1 KGHDR, CDR2 SFDVKD. The CDR3 sequence: CATSDGGSSSYEQYF. The CDR3 DNA reads TGTGCCACCAGTGATGGGGGTTCCTCCTCCTACGAGCAGTACTTC.

With regard to this clonotype: Germline and junction disagree at one end, which may indicate a read error. This sequence joins TRBV5-1 and TRBJ2-1; D is perhaps TRBD2 (7 bases). Germline V CDR1 and CDR2: SGHRS, YFSETQ. The CDR3 extends over 16 amino acids. As DNA, the CDR3 is TGCGTCAGCAGCTGGGGGGGGGCAGGGGCGTACAATGAGCAGTTCTTC. Translation gives CVSSWGGAGAYNEQFF.

This clonotype came up a few times. This sequence joins TRBV7-2 and TRBJ2-3; D gene uncertain. The germline CDR1 and CDR2 sequences are SGHTA and FQGNSA. The CDR3 contains 15 residues. V lost 5 bases and J 0 bases, leaving 12 bases between the germline ends. Written as DNA, the CDR3 is TGTGCCAGCAGCGTTAGCCTTGGCAGCACAGATACGCAGTATTTT. Translation: CASSVSLGSTDTQYF.

In its sample, this clonotype was seen many times. CDR3 DNA sequence: TGCAGTGCTAGAGTCACGGGAGGCCTCTACAATGAGCAGTTCTTC. It codes for CSARVTGGLYNEQFF. The chain is built from TRBV20-1 and TRBJ2-1, with 7 bases lining up with TRBD2. The CDR3 consists of 15 residues. The V and J ends lost 1 base and 3 bases, in that order; junction bases with no gene match: 6. Germline CDR1 reads DFQATT; CDR2 reads SNEGSKA (reference sequence).